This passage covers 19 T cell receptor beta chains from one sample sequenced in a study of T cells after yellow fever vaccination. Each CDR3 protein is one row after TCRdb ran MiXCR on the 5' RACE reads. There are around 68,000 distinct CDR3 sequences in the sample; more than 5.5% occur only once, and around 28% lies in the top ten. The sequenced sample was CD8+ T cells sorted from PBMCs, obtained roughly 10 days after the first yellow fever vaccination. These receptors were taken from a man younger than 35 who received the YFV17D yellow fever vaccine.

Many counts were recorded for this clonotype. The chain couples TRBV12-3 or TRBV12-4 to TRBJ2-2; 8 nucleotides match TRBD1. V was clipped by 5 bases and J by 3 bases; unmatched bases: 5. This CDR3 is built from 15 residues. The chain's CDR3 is CASSPGQVYTGELFF. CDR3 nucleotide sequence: TGTGCCAGCAGTCCGGGACAGGTTTACACCGGGGAGCTGTTTTTT.

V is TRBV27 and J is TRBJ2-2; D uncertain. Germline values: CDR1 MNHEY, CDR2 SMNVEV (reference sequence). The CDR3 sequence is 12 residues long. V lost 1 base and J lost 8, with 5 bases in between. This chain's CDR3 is CASSLWGGELFF. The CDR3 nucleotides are TGTGCCAGCAGTTTATGGGGTGGGGAGCTGTTTTTT.

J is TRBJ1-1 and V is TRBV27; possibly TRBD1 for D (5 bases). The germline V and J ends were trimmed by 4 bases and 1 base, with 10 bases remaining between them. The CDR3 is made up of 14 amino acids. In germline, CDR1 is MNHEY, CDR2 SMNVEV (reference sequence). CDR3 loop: CASSSVGGNTEAFF. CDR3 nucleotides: TGTGCCAGCAGTTCCGTGGGGGGGAACACTGAAGCTTTCTTT.

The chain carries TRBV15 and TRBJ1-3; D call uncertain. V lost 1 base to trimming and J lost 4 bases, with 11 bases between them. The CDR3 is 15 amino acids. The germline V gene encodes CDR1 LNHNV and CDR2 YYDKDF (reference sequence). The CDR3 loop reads CATSRAPKGGNTIYF. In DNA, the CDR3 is TGTGCCACCAGCAGAGCACCGAAGGGAGGAAACACCATATATTTT.

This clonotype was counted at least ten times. In DNA form, the CDR3 reads TGTGCCAGCAGCCAAGGGCGGGGGGGCTTCTACAATGAGCAGTTCTTC. It encodes CASSQGRGGFYNEQFF. The chain recombines TRBV3-1 with TRBJ2-1; the match to TRBD2 covers 9 bases. V dropped 1 base and J dropped 3; count of bases not matched to a gene: 4. The germline gives CDR1 LGHDT, CDR2 YNNKEL (reference sequence). The CDR3 runs 16 residues.

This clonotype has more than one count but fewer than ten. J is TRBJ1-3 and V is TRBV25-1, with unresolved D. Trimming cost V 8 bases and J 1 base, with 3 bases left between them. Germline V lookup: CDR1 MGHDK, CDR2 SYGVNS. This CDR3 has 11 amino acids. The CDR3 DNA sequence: TGTGCCAGCGGTTCTGGAAACACCATATATTTT. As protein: CASGSGNTIYF.

In DNA, the CDR3 is TGTGCCAGCAGCGTCCCAGGAACGGGGGGGCAAGATACGCAGTATTTT. Translated: CASSVPGTGGQDTQYF. V is TRBV9 and J is TRBJ2-3; 8 bases match TRBD2. The CDR3 loop spans 16 amino acids. The V gene end was trimmed by 2 bases and the J gene end by 5 bases; junction bases not matched to a gene: 10. The germline V gene has CDR1 SGDLS and CDR2 YYNGEE.

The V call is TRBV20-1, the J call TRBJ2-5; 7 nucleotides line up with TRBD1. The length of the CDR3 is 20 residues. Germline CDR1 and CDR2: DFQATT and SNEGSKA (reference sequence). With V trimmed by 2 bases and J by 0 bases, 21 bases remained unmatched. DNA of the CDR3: TGCAGTGCTAGACCTCCACCTAGAGGGGGCGGTCATCCGTACCAAGAGACCCAGTACTTC. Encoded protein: CSARPPPRGGGHPYQETQYF.

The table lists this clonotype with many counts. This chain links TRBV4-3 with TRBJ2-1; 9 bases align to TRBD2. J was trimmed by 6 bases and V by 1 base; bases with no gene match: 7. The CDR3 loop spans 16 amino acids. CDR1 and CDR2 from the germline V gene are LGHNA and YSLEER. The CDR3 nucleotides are TGCGCCAGCAGCCAAGGGAGAGCGGGGGGTTTCAATGAGCAGTTCTTC. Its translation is CASSQGRAGGFNEQFF.

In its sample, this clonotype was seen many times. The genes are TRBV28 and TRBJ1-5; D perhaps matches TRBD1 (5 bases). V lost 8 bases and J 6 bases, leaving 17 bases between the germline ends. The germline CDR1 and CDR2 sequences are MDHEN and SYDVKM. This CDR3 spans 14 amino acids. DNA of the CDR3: TGTGCCAGCGACCTTATAGGGGTCGGTCAGCCCCAGCATTTT. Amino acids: CASDLIGVGQPQHF.

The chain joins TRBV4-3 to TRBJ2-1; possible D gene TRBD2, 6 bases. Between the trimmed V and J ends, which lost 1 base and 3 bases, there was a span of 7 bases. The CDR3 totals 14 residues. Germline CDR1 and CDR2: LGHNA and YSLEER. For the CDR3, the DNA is TGCGCCAGCAGCCAAGGGGAGGACTACAATGAGCAGTTCTTC. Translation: CASSQGEDYNEQFF.

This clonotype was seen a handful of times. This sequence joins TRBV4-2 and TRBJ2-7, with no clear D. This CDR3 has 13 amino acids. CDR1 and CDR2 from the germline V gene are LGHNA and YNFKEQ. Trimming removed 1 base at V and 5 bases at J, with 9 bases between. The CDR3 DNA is TGTGCCAGCAGCCAAGCTGGTGGTAACGAGCAGTACTTC. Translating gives CASSQAGGNEQYF.

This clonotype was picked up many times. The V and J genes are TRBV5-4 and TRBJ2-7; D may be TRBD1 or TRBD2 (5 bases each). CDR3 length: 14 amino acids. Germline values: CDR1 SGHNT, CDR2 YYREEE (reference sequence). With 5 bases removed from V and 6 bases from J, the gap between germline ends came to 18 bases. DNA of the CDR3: TGTGCCAGCAGACTGCAGGGAGACCTACGCGAGCAGTACTTC. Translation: CASRLQGDLREQYF. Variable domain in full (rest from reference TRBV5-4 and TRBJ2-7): ETGVTQSPTHLIKTRGQQVTLRCSSQSGHNTVSWYQQALGQGPQFIFQYYREEENGRGNFPPRFSGLQFPNYSSELNVNALELDDSALYLCASRLQGDLREQYFGPGTRLTVT.

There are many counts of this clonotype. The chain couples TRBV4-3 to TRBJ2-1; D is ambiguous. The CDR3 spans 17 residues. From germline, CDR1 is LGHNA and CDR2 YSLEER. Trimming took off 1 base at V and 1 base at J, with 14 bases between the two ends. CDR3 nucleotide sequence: TGCGCCAGCAGCCAAGTAAACCTTGGGGAATCCTACAATGAGCAGTTCTTC. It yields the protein CASSQVNLGESYNEQFF.

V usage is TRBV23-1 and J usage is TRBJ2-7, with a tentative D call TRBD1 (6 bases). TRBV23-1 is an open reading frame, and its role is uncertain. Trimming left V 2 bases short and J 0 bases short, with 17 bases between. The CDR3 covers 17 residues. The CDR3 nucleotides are TGCGCCAGCAGTCAACGGAAACAGGGAGAGGGCTCCTACGAGCAGTACGTC. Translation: CASSQRKQGEGSYEQYV.

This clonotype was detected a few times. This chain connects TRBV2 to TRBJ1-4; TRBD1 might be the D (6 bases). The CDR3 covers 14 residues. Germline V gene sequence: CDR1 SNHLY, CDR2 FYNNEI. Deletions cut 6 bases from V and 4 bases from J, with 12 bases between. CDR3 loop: CASRPGHLNEKLFF. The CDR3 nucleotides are TGTGCCAGCAGGCCGGGACACCTTAATGAAAAACTGTTTTTT.

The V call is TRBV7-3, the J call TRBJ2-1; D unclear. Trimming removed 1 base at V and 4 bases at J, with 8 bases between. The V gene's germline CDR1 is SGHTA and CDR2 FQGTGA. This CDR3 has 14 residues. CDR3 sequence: CASSLIGNYNEQFF. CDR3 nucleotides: TGTGCCAGCAGCTTAATAGGGAATTACAATGAGCAGTTCTTC.

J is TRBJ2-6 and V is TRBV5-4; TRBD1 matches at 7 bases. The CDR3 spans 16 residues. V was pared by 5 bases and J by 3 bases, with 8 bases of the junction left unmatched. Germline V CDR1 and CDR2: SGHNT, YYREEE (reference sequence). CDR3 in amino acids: CASRGAGGSGANVLTF. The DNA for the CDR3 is TGTGCCAGCAGAGGGGCAGGGGGTAGTGGGGCCAACGTCCTGACTTTC.

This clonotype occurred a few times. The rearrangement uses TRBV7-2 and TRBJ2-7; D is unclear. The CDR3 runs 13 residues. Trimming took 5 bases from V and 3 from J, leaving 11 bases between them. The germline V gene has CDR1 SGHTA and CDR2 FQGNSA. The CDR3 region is CASSHPGVYEQYF. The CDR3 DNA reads TGTGCCAGCAGCCACCCTGGAGTCTACGAGCAGTACTTC.